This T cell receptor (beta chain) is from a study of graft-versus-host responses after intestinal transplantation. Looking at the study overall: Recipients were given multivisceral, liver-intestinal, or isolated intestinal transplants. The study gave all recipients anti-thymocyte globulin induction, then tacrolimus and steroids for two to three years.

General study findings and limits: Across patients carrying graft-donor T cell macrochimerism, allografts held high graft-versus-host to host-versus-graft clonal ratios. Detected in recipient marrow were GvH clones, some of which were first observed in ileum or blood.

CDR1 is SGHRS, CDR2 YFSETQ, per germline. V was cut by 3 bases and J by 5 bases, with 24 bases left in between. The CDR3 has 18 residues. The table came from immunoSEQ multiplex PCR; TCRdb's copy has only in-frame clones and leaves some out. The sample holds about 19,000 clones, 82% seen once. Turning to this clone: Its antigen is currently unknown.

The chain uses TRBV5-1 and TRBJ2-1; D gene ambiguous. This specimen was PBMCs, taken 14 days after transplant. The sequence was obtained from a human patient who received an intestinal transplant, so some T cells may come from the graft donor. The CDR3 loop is CASSYPEMTNDLHNEQFF. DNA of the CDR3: TGCGCCAGCAGCTATCCAGAGATGACAAATGACTTACACAATGAGCAGTTCTTC. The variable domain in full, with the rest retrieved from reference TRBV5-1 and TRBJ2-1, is KAGVTQTPRYLIKTRGQQVTLSCSPISGHRSVSWYQQTPGQGLQFLFEYFSETQRNKGNFPGRFSGRQFSNSRSEMNVSTLELGDSALYLCASSYPEMTNDLHNEQFFGPGTRLTVL.